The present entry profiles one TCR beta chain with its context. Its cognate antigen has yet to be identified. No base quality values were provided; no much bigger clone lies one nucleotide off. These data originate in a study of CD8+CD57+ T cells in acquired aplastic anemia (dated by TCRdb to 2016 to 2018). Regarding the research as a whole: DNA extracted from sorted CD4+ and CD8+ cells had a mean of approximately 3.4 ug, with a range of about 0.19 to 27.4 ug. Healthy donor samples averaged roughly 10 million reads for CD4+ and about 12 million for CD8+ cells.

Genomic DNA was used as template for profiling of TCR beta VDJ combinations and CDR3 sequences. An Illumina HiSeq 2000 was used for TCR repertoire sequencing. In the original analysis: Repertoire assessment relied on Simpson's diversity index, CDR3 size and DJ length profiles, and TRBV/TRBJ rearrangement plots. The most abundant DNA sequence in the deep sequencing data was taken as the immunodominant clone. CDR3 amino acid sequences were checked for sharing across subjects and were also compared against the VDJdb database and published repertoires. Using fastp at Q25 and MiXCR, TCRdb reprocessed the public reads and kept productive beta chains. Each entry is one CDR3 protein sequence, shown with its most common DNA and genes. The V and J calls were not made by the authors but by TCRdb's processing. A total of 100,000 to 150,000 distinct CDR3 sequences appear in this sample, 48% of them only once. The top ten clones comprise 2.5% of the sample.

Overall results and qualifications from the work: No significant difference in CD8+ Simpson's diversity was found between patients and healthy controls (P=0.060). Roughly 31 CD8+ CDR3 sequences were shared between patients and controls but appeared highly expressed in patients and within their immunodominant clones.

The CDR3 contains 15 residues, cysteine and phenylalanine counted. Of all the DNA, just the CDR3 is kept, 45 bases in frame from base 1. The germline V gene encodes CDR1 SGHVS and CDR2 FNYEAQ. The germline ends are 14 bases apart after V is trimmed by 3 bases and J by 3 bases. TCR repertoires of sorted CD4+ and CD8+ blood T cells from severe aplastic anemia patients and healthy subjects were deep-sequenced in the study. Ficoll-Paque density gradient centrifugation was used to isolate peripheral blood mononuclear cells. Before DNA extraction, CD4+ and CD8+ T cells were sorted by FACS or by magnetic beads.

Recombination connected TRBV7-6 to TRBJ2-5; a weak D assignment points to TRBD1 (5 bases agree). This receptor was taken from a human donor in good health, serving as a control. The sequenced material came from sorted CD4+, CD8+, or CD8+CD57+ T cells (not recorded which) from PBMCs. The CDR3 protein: CASSLGQGGEETQYF. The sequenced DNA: TGTGCCAGCAGCTTGGGGCAGGGTGGGGAAGAGACCCAGTACTTC. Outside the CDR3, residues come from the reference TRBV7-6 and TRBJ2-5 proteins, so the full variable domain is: GAGVSQSPRYKVTKRGQDVALRCDPISGHVSLYWYRQALGQGPEFLTYFNYEAQQDKSGLPNDRFSAERPEGSISTLTIQRTEQRDSAMYRCASSLGQGGEETQYFGPGTRLLVL.